This T cell receptor (beta chain) was identified during a study of T cell responses to AZD1222 COVID-19 vaccine. Only in-frame clones appear in the TCRdb table, and some are missing; sequencing was by immunoSEQ multiplex PCR. The sample carries 84,000 or so clones, 90% recorded once. About this clone itself: The target antigen is unknown.

The trim removed 3 bases at V and 2 bases at J, leaving 6 bases unmatched. Per germline, CDR1 SGHTA and CDR2 FQGNSA. This CDR3 has 17 amino acids. Findings of the study overall: Most donors were white British and more were female, and clonal diversity was possibly underestimated. Per reports, nearly half of all spike-specific TCRs target regions that are unmutated in variants. Breadth and depth of Spike-specific TCRs rose after two AZD1222 doses.

Second-dose recipients at about 4 or about 12 weeks were treated as one pooled group. The sample here was peripheral blood, taken 28 days after the second AZD1222 dose. This chain uses TRBV7-2 with TRBJ2-6, with 8 bases fitting TRBD2. This sequence was found in an adult who received the AZD1222 COVID-19 vaccine. CDR3 protein: CASSFTIGGAGANVLTF. The CDR3, as DNA: TGTGCCAGCAGCTTTACAATCGGGGGGGCTGGGGCCAACGTCCTGACTTTC.